This entry concerns a single TCR beta chain. Its antigen remains undetermined. No quality values exist for individual bases; no much larger clone is one base distant. The immunoSEQ Assay, a bias-controlled multiplex PCR, was used to amplify TCRbeta CDR3 regions from genomic DNA. The original methods were these. Nucleated cell counts per sample were estimated from amplification of reference gene primers within the assay. To quantify the absolute abundance of each unique TCRbeta CDR3 rearrangement, sequence reads were collapsed and filtered. For each sample, productive Simpson clonality was calculated as the square root of Simpson's diversity index across productive rearrangements. In its TCRdb copy, this immuneACCESS table keeps in-frame sequences only and misses some clones. Where compared with another copy, unresolved V genes explain less than half of these, and the others have no known cause. The DNA gave D and trimming, while V, J and clone size come from that table. The sample table lists about 410,000 clones, 80% to 95% of them with a count of one. The top ten constitute more than 0.55% of the sample.

These data are taken from a study of blood T cell repertoires in COVID-19 (dated by TCRdb to 2020 to 2022). Background for the entire study: The collaborator samples originated in the United States, Italy and Spain and spanned the acute and convalescent phases of COVID-19. The material from the prospective study consisted of cDNA or gDNA derived from T cells, B-cell-depleted T cells, or PBMCs. Subjects who had been exposed to COVID-19, were actively infected with it, or had recovered from it provided the deeply sampled blood TCRbeta repertoires that made up the dataset. The repertoires were released in a freely available public database intended as a resource for research on the immune response to SARS-CoV-2. Samples were obtained from the ongoing ImmuneRACE study (first 160 participants) and from 950 to 1,500 subjects provided by 6 global collaborators. A de-identified subject ID, COVID-19 status, age in years and sex were almost always included in the sample metadata. Where available, HLA class I and class II types were taken from metadata supplied by the sample provider and were not determined by assay-based typing.

The junction shows trimming of 6 bases on V and 1 base on J, and the gene matches do not reach 5 bases of it. The CDR3 goes from the cysteine to the phenylalanine over 15 residues. CDR3 DNA only is kept here, 45 bases in frame from base 1. From the germline V gene (reference sequence), CDR1 is LGHDT and CDR2 is YNNKEL. Overall study results and their limits: The amount of clinical and demographic metadata varied by source and participant and was provided uncurated.

Participants in the prospective study were enrolled through a virtual design, were aged roughly 18 to 100 years, and lived in about 25 United States geographic areas. To assign participants to cohorts, the prospective study relied on clinical history that participants themselves reported in a screening survey and a study questionnaire. ImmuneRACE Cohort 3 recovered participants were defined by two consecutive negative NP/OP PCR tests, healthcare professional clearance, or symptom resolution. Mobile phlebotomists in the prospective study collected whole blood, serum and a nasopharyngeal or oropharyngeal swab from every participant. Prospective study participants could optionally give additional blood draws and questionnaires over a roughly 2-month period. Prospective study blood samples were shipped either frozen or at room temperature before DNA extraction.

The sample consisted of PBMCs or T cells enriched from blood (not recorded which). The sequence came from a man between 18 and 29 years old who had recovered from COVID-19. Recombination linked TRBV3-1 (or the pseudogene TRBV3-2) to TRBJ1-1; a stretch of 10 junction bases matches TRBD1. The CDR3 region: CASSLWTGGNTEAFF. The DNA sequence is as follows: TGTGCCAGCAGTCTCTGGACAGGGGGGAACACTGAAGCTTTCTTT.